The 2 T cell receptor beta chains listed next were all sequenced from one sample in a study of blood T cell repertoires in COVID-19. Clones were read by immunoSEQ multiplex PCR, and TCRdb kept only the in-frame ones, dropping some. The repertoire includes 150,000 or so clones, over 65% of them detected once, and 4.5% to 5% sits in the top ten. What was sequenced was peripheral blood. All receptors come from a woman over 75 with active or convalescent COVID-19.

The V and J genes are TRBV30 and TRBJ1-5; D remains ambiguous. With 2 bases removed from V and 4 bases from J, the gap between germline ends came to 12 bases. CDR1 and CDR2 from the germline V gene are GTSNPN and SVGIG (reference sequence). The CDR3 loop spans 14 amino acids. Here the CDR3 DNA reads TGTGCCTGGAGTCTTTGGACGGGGAATCAGCCCCAGCATTTT. Protein sequence: CAWSLWTGNQPQHF.

The chain joins TRBV19 to TRBJ2-3, with TRBD2 identical over 12 bases. The germline gives CDR1 LNHDA, CDR2 SQIVND (reference sequence). The V segment lost 5 bases and the J segment 2 bases; nucleotides outside the gene matches: 2. The CDR3 is 15 residues long. The CDR3 nucleotides read TGTGCCAGTAGTCTAGCGGGGGGGTACACAGATACGCAGTATTTT. It codes for CASSLAGGYTDTQYF.